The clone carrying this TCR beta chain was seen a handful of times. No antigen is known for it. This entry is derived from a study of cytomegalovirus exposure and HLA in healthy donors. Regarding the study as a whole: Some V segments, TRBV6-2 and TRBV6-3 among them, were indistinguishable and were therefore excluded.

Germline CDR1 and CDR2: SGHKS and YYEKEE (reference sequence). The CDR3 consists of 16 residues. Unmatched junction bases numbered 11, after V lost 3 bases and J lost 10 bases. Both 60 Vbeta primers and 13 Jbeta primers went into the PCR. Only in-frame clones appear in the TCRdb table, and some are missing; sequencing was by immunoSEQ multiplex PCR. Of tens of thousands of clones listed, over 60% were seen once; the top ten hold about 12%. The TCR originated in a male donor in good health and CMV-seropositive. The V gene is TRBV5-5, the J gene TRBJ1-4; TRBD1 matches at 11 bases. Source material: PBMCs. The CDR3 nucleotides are TGTGCCAGCAGCTCGATCACCGGGACAGGGGGACTAAAACTGTTTTTT. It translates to CASSSITGTGGLKLFF.